The 30 T cell receptor beta chains below all came from one sample that was sequenced in a study of blood T cell repertoires in COVID-19. The protocol was immunoSEQ multiplex PCR, while the TCRdb copy is restricted to in-frame clones and leaves out a portion. The repertoire holds more than 300,000 clones, with 85% to 90% as singletons. Sequenced sample: PBMCs or T cells enriched from blood (not recorded which). Receptors originate from a man aged 30-40 years who had recovered from COVID-19.

The chain employs TRBV6-1 and TRBJ2-7; D uncertain. Trimming removed 2 bases at V and 4 bases at J, with 9 bases between. Germline V gives CDR1 MNHNS, CDR2 SASEGT. The CDR3 consists of 13 residues. The CDR3 DNA sequence: TGTGCCAGCAGTGAAATGGTGACTTACGAGCAGTACTTC. It specifies CASSEMVTYEQYF.

The rearrangement links TRBV10-3 to TRBJ2-1; D is possibly TRBD1 (6 bases). The CDR3 spans 16 residues. Germline V lookup: CDR1 ENHRY, CDR2 SYGVKD. Deletions cut 4 bases from V and 0 bases from J, with 13 bases between. DNA of the CDR3: TGTGCCATCAGTGCCGGGACACGATCCTCCTACAATGAGCAGTTCTTC. Amino acids: CAISAGTRSSYNEQFF.

The genes are TRBV4-1 and TRBJ2-3; TRBD2 is a possible D gene (7 bases). Between the trimmed V and J ends, which lost 4 bases and 4 bases, there was a span of 21 bases. The CDR3 extends over 17 amino acids. Per the germline V gene, CDR1 is MGHRA and CDR2 is YSYEKL. Here the CDR3 DNA reads TGCGCCAGCAGCCTCCTTAGGGGGGGGGCCGGCTCAGATACGCAGTATTTT. Translation: CASSLLRGGAGSDTQYF.

This clone came up once. The V and J genes are TRBV6-6 and TRBJ1-1; D unresolved. This CDR3 has 13 residues. The germline V gene has CDR1 MNHNY and CDR2 SVGAGI (reference sequence). Trimming took off 6 bases at V and 1 base at J, with 9 bases between the two ends. The CDR3 spells CASRPLQNTEAFF. Written as DNA, the CDR3 is TGTGCCAGCAGGCCACTACAGAACACTGAAGCTTTCTTT.

The chain links TRBV7-8 to TRBJ2-2, with D unclear. The CDR3 runs to 12 residues. Deletions cut 0 bases from V and 6 bases from J, with 2 bases between. Germline V CDR1 and CDR2: SGHVS, FQNEAQ. The CDR3 sequence: CASSLAAGELFF. The CDR3 region has the DNA TGTGCCAGCAGCTTAGCCGCCGGGGAGCTGTTTTTT.

The rearrangement joins TRBV24-1 to TRBJ1-2; tentatively, D is TRBD1 (6 bases). Trimming stripped 4 bases from V and 3 bases from J, with 14 bases between. The CDR3 is 15 residues long. Germline-derived CDR1 and CDR2 are KGHDR and SFDVKD. The CDR3 loop is CATSDPRGTDYGYTF. Written as DNA, the CDR3 is TGTGCCACCAGTGACCCAAGGGGGACCGACTATGGCTACACCTTC.

CDR3 in amino acids: CASSYFRGVHEQYF. Written as DNA, the CDR3 is TGTGCCAGCAGTTACTTCCGCGGGGTACACGAGCAGTACTTC. The rearrangement joins TRBV6-2 or TRBV6-3 to TRBJ2-7, with a possible D match to TRBD2 (6 bases). V was pared by 1 base and J by 5 bases, with 12 bases between. Per germline, CDR1 MNHEY and CDR2 SVGEGT. The CDR3 length is 14 residues.

This clone occurred once. The genes are TRBV5-5 and TRBJ1-3; the D is unclear. This CDR3 is built from 16 residues. Per the germline V gene, CDR1 is SGHKS and CDR2 is YYEKEE (reference sequence). V shed 0 bases and J shed 0 bases, with 10 bases lying between them. CDR3 loop: CASSLAPGSSGNTIYF. Here the CDR3 DNA reads TGTGCCAGCAGCTTGGCCCCGGGAAGCTCTGGAAACACCATATATTTT.

The chain has TRBV13 and TRBJ2-7; 12 nucleotides agree with TRBD2. V lost 4 bases to trimming and J lost 0 bases; unmatched junction nucleotides: 4. This CDR3 contains 16 residues. The germline V gene has CDR1 PRHDT and CDR2 FYEKMQ (reference sequence). The CDR3 loop reads CASSYRTSGNSYEQYF. As DNA, the CDR3 is TGTGCCAGCAGCTACCGGACTAGCGGGAACTCCTACGAGCAGTACTTC. The full variable domain, completed using reference TRBV13 and TRBJ2-7, is AAGVIQSPRHLIKEKRETATLKCYPIPRHDTVYWYQQGPGQDPQFLISFYEKMQSDKGSIPDRFSAQQFSDYHSELNMSSLELGDSALYFCASSYRTSGNSYEQYFGPGTRLTVT.

This chain connects TRBV5-1 to TRBJ2-2, with 9 nucleotides matching TRBD1. J lost 6 bases, V lost 4 bases, and 4 bases had no gene match. Germline CDR1 is SGHRS and CDR2 is YFSETQ. The CDR3 extends over 14 amino acids. The CDR3 coding sequence is TGCGCCAGCAGCCCCACAGGGGGCTCCGGGGAGCTGTTTTTT. It translates to CASSPTGGSGELFF.

This clone was recorded a few times. This chain uses TRBV5-1 with TRBJ1-4; TRBD1 aligns across 7 bases. This CDR3 has 13 residues. The V segment lost 4 bases and the J segment 7 bases; nucleotides outside the gene matches: 4. Germline V gene lookup returns CDR1 SGHRS and CDR2 YFSETQ. The CDR3 here is CASSRGDSEKLFF. Here the CDR3 DNA reads TGCGCCAGCAGCAGGGGGGACAGTGAAAAACTGTTTTTT.

Points on this clone: At one boundary the junction diverges from the germline segment, which might be a read error. The chain combines TRBV6-2 or TRBV6-3 with TRBJ2-5, with D hard to call. Looked up from germline, CDR1 is MNHEY and CDR2 is SVGEGT. CDR3 length: 12 amino acids. Written as DNA, the CDR3 is TGTGCCAGCAGCCCATCCCAGGTCCTATCCCACTTC. It yields the protein CASSPSQVLSHF.

This clone appeared once. J is TRBJ2-5 and V is TRBV29-1, with TRBD2 matching over 7 bases. Germline V gene data show CDR1 as SQVTM and CDR2 as ANQGSEA. Trimming took 7 bases from V and 4 from J; bases not matched to a gene: 9. This CDR3 has 13 residues. CDR3 coding DNA: TGCAGCGCCCAGGTGGGAGGGCCAGAGACCCAGTACTTC. Translation: CSAQVGGPETQYF.

The chain joins TRBV24-1 to TRBJ2-1; 11 bases match TRBD2. CDR1 and CDR2 (germline): KGHDR, SFDVKD. The CDR3 loop spans 16 amino acids. V was clipped by 1 base and J by 9 bases; unmatched bases: 7. This CDR3 reads CATSDFSLAGDIEQFF. CDR3 DNA: TGTGCCACCAGTGATTTCTCACTAGCGGGAGATATTGAGCAGTTCTTC.

This clone has just one count. The gene calls are TRBV2 and TRBJ1-2; D is perhaps TRBD1 (6 bases). V shed 10 bases and J shed 5 bases, with 17 bases lying between them. Germline V gene data show CDR1 as SNHLY and CDR2 as FYNNEI. The CDR3 contains 13 residues. In nucleotides, the CDR3 is TGTGCCAAGCAGGGGCCCCTGGGGTATGGCTACACCTTC. Its translation is CAKQGPLGYGYTF. Variable domain in full (rest from reference TRBV2 and TRBJ1-2): EPEVTQTPSHQVTQMGQEVILRCVPISNHLYFYWYRQILGQKVEFLVSFYNNEISEKSEIFDDQFSVERPDGSNFTLKIRSTKLEDSAMYFCAKQGPLGYGYTFGSGTRLTVV.

The chain combines TRBV30 with TRBJ2-2; perhaps TRBD2 as D (6 bases). The CDR3 has 15 residues. V was shortened by 4 bases and J by 1 base, with 13 bases between the two germline ends. Germline loops: CDR1 GTSNPN, CDR2 SVGIG (reference sequence). The CDR3 loop is CAWKRASENTGELFF. The CDR3 coding sequence is TGTGCCTGGAAGAGGGCTAGCGAGAACACCGGGGAGCTGTTTTTT.

The chain joins TRBV29-1 to TRBJ1-3, with D possibly matching TRBD1 (6 bases). The CDR3 spans 15 residues. From germline, CDR1 is SQVTM and CDR2 ANQGSEA. The ends were cut back, 6 bases at V and 0 bases at J, with 15 bases in the middle. CDR3 DNA: TGCAGCGTCGCTACCGACAGGTTCTCTGGAAACACCATATATTTT. Translated, it gives CSVATDRFSGNTIYF.

The chain recombines TRBV7-8 with TRBJ1-5, with 9 nucleotides matching TRBD1. V was pared by 5 bases and J by 6 bases, with 11 bases of the junction left unmatched. This CDR3 contains 16 residues. From germline, CDR1 is SGHVS and CDR2 FQNEAQ. The CDR3 loop reads CASSSPVGQGFQPQHF. In DNA form, the CDR3 reads TGTGCCAGCAGCAGCCCGGTGGGACAGGGATTTCAGCCCCAGCATTTT. Complete variable domain (other parts from reference TRBV7-8 and TRBJ1-5): GAGVSQSPRYKVAKRGQDVALRCDPISGHVSLFWYQQALGQGPEFLTYFQNEAQLDKSGLPSDRFFAERPEGSVSTLKIQRTQQEDSAVYLCASSSPVGQGFQPQHFGDGTRLSIL.

This sequence joins TRBV11-3 and TRBJ1-1; possible D gene TRBD1, 5 bases. Per germline, CDR1 SGHNT and CDR2 YENEEA. CDR3 length equals 15 residues. Trimming pared 2 bases from V and 4 bases from J, leaving 14 bases between. CDR3 in DNA: TGTGCCAGCAGCTTAATTCGGGGGGGTCGCACTGAAGCTTTCTTT. The encoded protein is CASSLIRGGRTEAFF.

J is TRBJ2-7 and V is TRBV30; D uncertain. The V and J ends lost 4 bases and 3 bases respectively, with 16 bases between them. Germline loops: CDR1 GTSNPN, CDR2 SVGIG (reference sequence). The CDR3 spans 14 residues. In DNA form, the CDR3 reads TGTGCCTGGATCCCTCGCGGCAGTTACTACGAGCAGTACTTC. It is translated as CAWIPRGSYYEQYF.

The chain recombines TRBV5-1 with TRBJ2-7; 7 bases are a match to TRBD2. The germline CDR1 and CDR2 sequences are SGHRS and YFSETQ. V dropped 0 bases and J dropped 4; count of bases not matched to a gene: 7. This CDR3 contains 15 residues. DNA for the CDR3: TGCGCCAGCAGCTTGGACGGGACTAACTTTTACGAGCAGTACTTC. Amino acids: CASSLDGTNFYEQYF.

The chain joins TRBV11-2 to TRBJ1-4; the match to TRBD1 covers 10 bases. Per germline, CDR1 SGHAT and CDR2 FQNNGV. The CDR3 has 16 residues. V dropped 6 bases and J dropped 8; count of bases not matched to a gene: 12. CDR3 DNA sequence: TGTGCCAGCAGACGTCTCGACAGGGGGCGTGAGGAAAAACTGTTTTTT. Translating it yields CASRRLDRGREEKLFF.

The DNA for the CDR3 is TGTGCCACCAGTAGTCAGGGGAATGAGCAGTTCTTC. Amino acids: CATSSQGNEQFF. The rearrangement uses TRBV24-1 and TRBJ2-1; D might be TRBD1 (6 bases). Germline V CDR1 and CDR2: KGHDR, SFDVKD. Trimming removed 6 bases from V and 7 bases from J, with 9 bases in between. The CDR3 runs 12 residues.

The chain has TRBV30 and TRBJ1-5; D is uncertain. Germline values: CDR1 GTSNPN, CDR2 SVGIG (reference sequence). The CDR3 totals 15 residues. V lost 2 bases and J lost 2, with 13 bases in between. CDR3 protein: CAWSREGLGNQPQHF. The CDR3, as DNA: TGTGCCTGGAGTCGGGAAGGTTTGGGCAATCAGCCCCAGCATTTT.

V gene TRBV5-4 combines with J gene TRBJ1-1; D remains ambiguous. Germline V gives CDR1 SGHNT, CDR2 YYREEE (reference sequence). This CDR3 is 12 amino acids long. With 0 bases removed from V and 5 bases from J, the gap between germline ends came to 5 bases. The CDR3 DNA is TGTGCCAGCAGCTTGGCCACAACTGAAGCTTTCTTT. Translation: CASSLATTEAFF.

This clone was observed a handful of times. V usage is TRBV7-6 and J usage is TRBJ1-1; the match to TRBD1 covers 7 bases. The CDR3 is 13 residues long. Trimming took 5 bases from V and 1 from J; bases not matched to a gene: 1. Per the germline V gene, CDR1 is SGHVS and CDR2 is FNYEAQ. This CDR3 reads CASSRQGNTEAFF. In DNA form, the CDR3 reads TGTGCCAGCAGCCGACAGGGGAACACTGAAGCTTTCTTT.

This clone has just one count. V gene TRBV11-2 combines with J gene TRBJ1-6; the D gene is possibly TRBD1 (6 bases). V lost 6 bases to trimming and J lost 6 bases, with 15 bases between them. The germline CDR1 and CDR2 sequences are SGHAT and FQNNGV. CDR3 length: 15 amino acids. Here the CDR3 reads CASRRPGGRNSPLHF. In DNA form, the CDR3 reads TGTGCCAGCAGACGCCCCGGGGGGCGTAATTCACCCCTCCACTTT.

The chain combines TRBV15 with TRBJ1-1, with 11 bases that match TRBD1. The CDR3 is made up of 17 amino acids. The ends lost 3 bases at V and 1 base at J; junction bases unmatched: 7. The germline V gene encodes CDR1 LNHNV and CDR2 YYDKDF (reference sequence). CDR3 in DNA: TGTGCCACCAGCAGGTTCGGACAGGGGGCGGAGAACACTGAAGCTTTCTTT. Protein product: CATSRFGQGAENTEAFF.

The J gene is TRBJ2-7, the V gene TRBV5-5; no clear D. CDR1 SGHKS and CDR2 YYEKEE come from the germline V gene (reference sequence). V lost 1 base, J lost 0 bases, and 8 bases lay in between. CDR3 size: 14 residues. This CDR3 reads CASSLLANSYEQYF. The CDR3 bases are TGTGCCAGCAGCTTGCTGGCCAACTCCTACGAGCAGTACTTC.

The V call is TRBV30, the J call TRBJ1-1; no firm D call. Germline V gene sequence: CDR1 GTSNPN, CDR2 SVGIG (reference sequence). The CDR3 runs 13 residues. Between the trimmed V and J ends, which lost 6 bases and 0 bases, there was a span of 11 bases. In nucleotides, the CDR3 is TGTGCCTGCCCGGCGGTGATGAACACTGAAGCTTTCTTT. Translating gives CACPAVMNTEAFF.